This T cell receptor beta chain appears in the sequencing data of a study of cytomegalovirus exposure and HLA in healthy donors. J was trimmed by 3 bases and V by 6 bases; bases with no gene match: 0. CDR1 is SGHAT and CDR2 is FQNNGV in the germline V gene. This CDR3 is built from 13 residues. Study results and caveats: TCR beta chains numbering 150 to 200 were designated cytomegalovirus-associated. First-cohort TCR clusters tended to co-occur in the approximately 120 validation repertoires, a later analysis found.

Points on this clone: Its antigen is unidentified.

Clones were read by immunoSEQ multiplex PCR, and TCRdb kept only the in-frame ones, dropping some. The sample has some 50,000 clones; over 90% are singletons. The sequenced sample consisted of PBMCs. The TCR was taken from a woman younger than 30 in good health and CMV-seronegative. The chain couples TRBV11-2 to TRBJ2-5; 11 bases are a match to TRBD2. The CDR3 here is CASRLAGEETQYF. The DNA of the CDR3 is TGTGCCAGCAGACTAGCGGGAGAAGAGACCCAGTACTTC.